A single sample is the source of the 5 T cell receptor beta chains below, sequenced in a study of technical replicates of blood from a few donors. Measured with immunoSEQ multiplex PCR; TCRdb has only the in-frame clones, and not every one. This sample has around 53,000 clones, with 86% found just once. The sequencing sample was made of PBMCs. The receptors come from a human donor in good health. Some clones in this sample may be carry-over from other donors' samples.

The rearrangement links TRBV5-6 to TRBJ2-3; D is unclear. The germline V gene has CDR1 SGHDT and CDR2 YYEEEE. The CDR3 length is 15 residues. The V and J ends lost 1 base and 2 bases respectively, with 11 bases between them. The CDR3 DNA is TGTGCCAGCAGCTTGCGACTCATCGACACAGATACGCAGTATTTT. Protein product: CASSLRLIDTDTQYF.

The chain couples TRBV7-8 to TRBJ2-1; 8 positions match TRBD2. Per germline, CDR1 SGHVS and CDR2 FQNEAQ. Losses at the gene ends were 5 bases for V and 5 bases for J; bases not matched to a gene: 20. CDR3 size: 19 residues. This CDR3 is CASSPMRSLAGSYDNEQFF. In nucleotides, the CDR3 is TGTGCCAGCAGCCCTATGAGGTCGCTAGCGGGTTCGTATGACAATGAGCAGTTCTTC.

This clone showed up just once. V gene TRBV7-9 combines with J gene TRBJ2-1, with 9 nucleotides matching TRBD2. Unmatched junction bases numbered 8, after V lost 5 bases and J lost 3 bases. This CDR3 is built from 16 residues. Per germline, CDR1 SEHNR and CDR2 FQNEAQ (reference sequence). This CDR3 reads CASSLRASGIYNEQFF. DNA for the CDR3: TGTGCCAGCAGCCTACGAGCTAGCGGGATCTACAATGAGCAGTTCTTC.

The chain combines TRBV15 with TRBJ1-1; 7 bases match TRBD1. The germline V gene encodes CDR1 LNHNV and CDR2 YYDKDF (reference sequence). The V segment lost 5 bases and the J segment 1 base; nucleotides outside the gene matches: 7. The CDR3 is made up of 15 amino acids. The chain's CDR3 is CATSLNRGQNTEAFF. CDR3 sequence (DNA): TGTGCCACCAGCCTTAACAGGGGTCAGAACACTGAAGCTTTCTTT.

The rearrangement joins TRBV12-5 to TRBJ1-2; 9 positions agree with TRBD1. This CDR3 region has 14 residues. Germline loops: CDR1 LGHNT, CDR2 FRNRAP. After removal of 4 bases from V and 8 bases from J, the junction contained 8 bases not matched to a gene. CDR3 bases: TGTGCTAGTGGTTATATCGGGACAGGGTACGGCTACACCTTC. Protein: CASGYIGTGYGYTF.